This is a list of T cell receptor beta chains from one sample in a study of spatial heterogeneity in lung cancer. TCRdb ran MiXCR on the 5' RACE reads and lists one entry per CDR3 protein. The sample lists some 64,000 distinct CDR3 sequences; about 8% were seen once. The source material was PBMCs, sampled at surgery. The receptors were gathered from a female donor with early-stage non-small cell lung cancer. CDR3s include the opening cysteine and the closing phenylalanine or tryptophan. The D gene is left open where the match is weak. Expanded clones get a size class; other rows say once, few or many, or leave the size out.

size,V,D,J,DNA,CDR3
-,TRBV20-1,TRBD1,TRBJ1-1,TGCAGTGCCCCAGCCCAAAAGGGACAGGGGAATCTGGTGAACACTGAAGCTTTCTTT,CSAPAQKGQGNLVNTEAFF
-,TRBV5-1,TRBD1,TRBJ2-5,TGCGCCAGCAGCTGGCAGGGGGCGCGGGAGACCCAGTACTTC,CASSWQGARETQYF
many,TRBV6-5,-,TRBJ2-1,TGTGCCAGCAGCCTTCCTAGCGTAAACAATGAGCAGTTCTTC,CASSLPSVNNEQFF
-,TRBV10-3,-,TRBJ1-1,TGTGCCATGCAATCTCAGGTGAGCACTGAAGCTTTCTTT,CAMQSQVSTEAFF
few,TRBV3-1,-,TRBJ2-2,TGTGCCAGCAGCCAAAATAGCGGAAACACCGGGGAGCTGTTTTTT,CASSQNSGNTGELFF
few,TRBV29-1,-,TRBJ2-5,TGCAGCGCCCCCGCCTCGGGGGGCCGGGAGACCCAGTACTTC,CSAPASGGRETQYF
many,TRBV2,-,TRBJ1-6,TGTGCCAGCACCCGCCGGGACTTTAATTCACCCCTCCACTTT,CASTRRDFNSPLHF
few,TRBV5-6,TRBD1,TRBJ1-1,TGTGCCAGCAGCTTAGGACAGGTTTGGACTGAAGCTTTCTTT,CASSLGQVWTEAFF
-,TRBV20-1,TRBD1,TRBJ1-4,TGCAGTGCTCCGGGACAGGGGGGTGAAAAACTGTTTTTT,CSAPGQGGEKLFF
many,TRBV7-2,TRBD1,TRBJ2-2,TGTGCCAGCAGCCCACGGACAGGGAACACCGGGGAGCTGTTTTTT,CASSPRTGNTGELFF
few,TRBV12-3/TRBV12-4,-,TRBJ1-2,TGTGCCAGCAGTTTAAGCAGGGTCCGCGGCTATGGCTACACCTTC,CASSLSRVRGYGYTF
-,TRBV11-2,TRBD2,TRBJ2-1,TGTGCCAGCAGCTTAGATAATCTAGCGGGGCGTTTC,CASSLDNLAGRF
few,TRBV5-1,-,TRBJ1-2,TGCGCCAGCAGCGGACGGGACGCCGCTTCGGGGGGCTACACCTTC,CASSGRDAASGGYTF
many,TRBV5-1,-,TRBJ2-7,TGCGCCAGCAGCTTGGACCTCACCTACGAGCAGTACTTC,CASSLDLTYEQYF
few,TRBV3-1,TRBD2,TRBJ2-3,TGTGCCAGCAGCCGGTCGACTAGCGGGGGGACAGATACGCAGTATTTT,CASSRSTSGGTDTQYF
-,TRBV6-1,-,TRBJ2-3,TGTGCCAGCAGGGAAGTAGGGGATACGCAGTATTTT,CASREVGDTQYF
-,TRBV12-3/TRBV12-4,-,TRBJ2-1,TGTGCCAGCAGCCCCCCGGGTTACAATGAGCAGTTCTTC,CASSPPGYNEQFF
many,TRBV6-2/TRBV6-3,TRBD1,TRBJ1-1,TGTGCCAGCAGCGCCAGGGGGCCCAACACTGAAGCTTTCTTT,CASSARGPNTEAFF
-,TRBV3-1,TRBD1,TRBJ1-1,TGTGCCAGCAGTCTCACAGGGGGCACTGAAGCTTTCTTT,CASSLTGGTEAFF
once,TRBV20-1,-,TRBJ2-5,TGCAGTGCTTACGGAGGGCAAGAGACCCAGTACTTC,CSAYGGQETQYF
many,TRBV7-6,TRBD1,TRBJ2-1,TGTGCCAGCAGCGTCGGGACAGGGGACAATGAGCAGTTCTTC,CASSVGTGDNEQFF
many,TRBV5-1,-,TRBJ2-3,TGCGCCAGCAGCGCAACAGGGCTTGGAGATACGCAGTATTTT,CASSATGLGDTQYF
many,TRBV28,-,TRBJ2-1,TGTGCCAGCAGGGGCCAATCCTACAATGAGCAGTTCTTC,CASRGQSYNEQFF
-,TRBV20-1,-,TRBJ1-6,TGCAGTGCTTCTAAGGGGACGGACAATTCACCCCTCCACTTT,CSASKGTDNSPLHF
-,TRBV15,TRBD2,TRBJ2-1,TGTGCCACCAGCAGAGGGACTAGCGTAGACAATGAGCAGTTCTTC,CATSRGTSVDNEQFF